The source of this T cell receptor (beta chain) is a study of OX40 agonist ivuxolimab in advanced cancers. Broadly, across the study: Ivuxolimab, which targeted the costimulatory receptor OX40 (CD134), was an agonistic, fully human IgG2 monoclonal antibody. Of the approximately 54 dose-escalation patients, hepatocellular carcinoma was present in about 20, melanoma in approximately 15, renal cell carcinoma in 9 and head and neck cancer in 9. Three dose-escalation patients achieved partial responses, one with hepatocellular carcinoma and two with cutaneous melanoma. The paper reports the monotherapy dose-escalation portion (N = 52 patients) of the phase I ivuxolimab trial. In the dose-escalation cohort, roughly 80% of patients were male, and the mean age was about 55 years, with a range of about 23 to 90. Intravenous ivuxolimab was administered to patients every 2 weeks at six dose levels: 0.01, 0.1, 0.3, 1.5, 3 and 10 mg/kg. The point of sequencing TCRbeta in the periphery was to test whether ivuxolimab changed TCR sequence diversity and drove clonal T-cell expansion. Prior anti-PD-1, anti-PD-L1 or anti-CTLA-4 therapy was permitted, and less than 45% of dose-escalation patients had received checkpoint inhibitors.

The research as a whole found: Low levels of normalized T-cell clonal expansion were also shown by some nonresponding patients. In the 0.1-3.0 mg/kg groups, partial responders had among the lowest normalized peripheral clonal expansion, particularly in CD8+ T cells. Clonal expansion of both CD4+ and CD8+ blood T cells was observed from baseline to week 6 at doses 0.1 to 3.0 mg/kg. After ivuxolimab, more expanded clones were found on average in CD8+ T cells than in CD4+ T cells. The antigen specificity of the clonally expanded peripheral T cells was not determined.

This clone occurred once. What this receptor recognizes is not known. No clone much larger than this one lies a single base away; base qualities are absent. Patients with a history of autoimmune disease or receiving systemic immunosuppression were excluded from the trial. Peripheral blood for TCR sequencing was drawn from every dose cohort at baseline, at cycle 4 day 1 and at cycle 7 day 1. Samples were obtained from an open-label, multicenter, first-in-human phase I dose-escalation trial of ivuxolimab. Adults with locally advanced or metastatic head and neck squamous cell, hepatocellular, melanoma or renal cell carcinoma were enrolled in the trial. Before TCR sequencing, CD4+ T cells and CD8+ T cells were sorted from peripheral blood as separate populations. Genomic DNA was isolated from the sorted cells so that the TCRbeta CDR3 region could be sequenced. The immunoSEQ Assay was used for sequencing of TCRbeta CDR3 regions. TCRdb's version of the immuneACCESS table is confined to in-frame rearrangements and falls short of the full clone set. An unresolved V gene accounts for under half of the shortfall where checked; the remainder is of unknown origin. The sample has 60,000 to 70,000 clones on record, roughly 87% of them singletons. Clones ranked in the top ten supply around 2.9% of the sample.

Reading from cysteine to phenylalanine, the CDR3 counts 14 amino acids. Only the CDR3 DNA is retained, 42 bases long and in frame from the first base. For this chain, trimming is 7 bases at the V end and 0 bases at the J end, and the number of junction bases without a gene match is 6. CDR1 and CDR2, looked up from the germline V gene, are ENHRY and SYGVKD. This material consisted of CD4+ or CD8+ T cells sorted from blood, taken in a trial of the OX40 agonist ivuxolimab. The clonotype originates from an adult with an advanced solid tumor such as melanoma, head and neck, liver or kidney cancer. The rearrangement joined TRBV10-3 to TRBJ2-7; TRBD1 agrees with 7 junctional bases. The sequenced DNA is TGTGCCATCACCGGGACAGCTGACTCCTACGAGCAGTACTTC. Its protein product is CAITGTADSYEQYF.